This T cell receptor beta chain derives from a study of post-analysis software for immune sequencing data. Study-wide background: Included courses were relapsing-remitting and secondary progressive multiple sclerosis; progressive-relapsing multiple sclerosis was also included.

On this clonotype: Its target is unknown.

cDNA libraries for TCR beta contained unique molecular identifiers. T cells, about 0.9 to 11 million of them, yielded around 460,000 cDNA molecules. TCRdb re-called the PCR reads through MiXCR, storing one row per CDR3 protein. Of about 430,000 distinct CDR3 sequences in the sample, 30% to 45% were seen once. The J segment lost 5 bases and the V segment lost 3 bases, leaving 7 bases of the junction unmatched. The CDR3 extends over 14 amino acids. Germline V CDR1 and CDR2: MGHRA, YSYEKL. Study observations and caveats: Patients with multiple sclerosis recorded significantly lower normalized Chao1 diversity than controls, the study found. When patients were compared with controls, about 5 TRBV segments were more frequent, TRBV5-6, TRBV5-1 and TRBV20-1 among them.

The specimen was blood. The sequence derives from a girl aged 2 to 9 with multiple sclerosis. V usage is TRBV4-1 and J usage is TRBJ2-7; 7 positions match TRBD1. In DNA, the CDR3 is TGCGCCAGCAGCCAGGTAGGGGGCATGGACGAGCAGTACTTC. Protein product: CASSQVGGMDEQYF.